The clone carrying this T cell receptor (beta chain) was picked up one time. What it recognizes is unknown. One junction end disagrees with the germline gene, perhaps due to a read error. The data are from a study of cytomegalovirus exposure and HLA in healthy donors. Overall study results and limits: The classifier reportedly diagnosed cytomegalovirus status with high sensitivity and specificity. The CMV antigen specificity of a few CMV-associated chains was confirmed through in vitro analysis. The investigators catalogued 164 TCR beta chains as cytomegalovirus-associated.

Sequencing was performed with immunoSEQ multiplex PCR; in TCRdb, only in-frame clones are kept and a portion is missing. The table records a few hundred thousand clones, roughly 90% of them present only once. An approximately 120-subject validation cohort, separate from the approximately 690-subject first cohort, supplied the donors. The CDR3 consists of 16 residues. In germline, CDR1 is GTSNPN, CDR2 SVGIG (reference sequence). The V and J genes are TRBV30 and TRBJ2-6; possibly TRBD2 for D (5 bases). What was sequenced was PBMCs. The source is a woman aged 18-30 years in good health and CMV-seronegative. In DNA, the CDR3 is TGTGCCTGGAGGTCCCCGAGGGCAGATGGGGTCAACGTCCTGACTTTC. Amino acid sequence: CAWRSPRADGVNVLTF. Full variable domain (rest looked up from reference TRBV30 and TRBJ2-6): SQTIHQWPATLVQPVGSPLSLECTVEGTSNPNLYWYRQAAGRGLQLLFYSVGIGQISSEVPQNLSASRPQDRQFILSSKKLLLSDSGFYLCAWRSPRADGVNVLTFGAGSRLTVL.